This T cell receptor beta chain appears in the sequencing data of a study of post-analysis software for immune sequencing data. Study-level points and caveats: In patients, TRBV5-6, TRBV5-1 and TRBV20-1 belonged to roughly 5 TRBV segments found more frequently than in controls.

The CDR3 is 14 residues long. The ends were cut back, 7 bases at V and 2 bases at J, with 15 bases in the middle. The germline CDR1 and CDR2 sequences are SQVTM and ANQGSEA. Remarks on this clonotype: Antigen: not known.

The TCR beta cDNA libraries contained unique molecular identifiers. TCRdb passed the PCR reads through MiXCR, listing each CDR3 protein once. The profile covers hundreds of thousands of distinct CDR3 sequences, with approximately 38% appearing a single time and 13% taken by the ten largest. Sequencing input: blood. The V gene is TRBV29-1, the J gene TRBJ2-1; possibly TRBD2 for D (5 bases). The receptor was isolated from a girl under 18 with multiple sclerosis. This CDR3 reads CSADTGVTYNEQFF. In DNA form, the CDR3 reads TGCAGCGCCGACACCGGGGTAACCTACAATGAGCAGTTCTTC.